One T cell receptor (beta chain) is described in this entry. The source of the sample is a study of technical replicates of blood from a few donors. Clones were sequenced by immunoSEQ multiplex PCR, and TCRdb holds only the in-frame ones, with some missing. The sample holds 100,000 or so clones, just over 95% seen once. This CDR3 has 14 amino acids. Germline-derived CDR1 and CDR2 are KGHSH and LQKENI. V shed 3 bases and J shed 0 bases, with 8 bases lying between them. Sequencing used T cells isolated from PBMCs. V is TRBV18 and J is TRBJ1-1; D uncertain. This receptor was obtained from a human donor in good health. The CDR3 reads CASSPTRMNTEAFF. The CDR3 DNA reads TGTGCCAGCTCACCTACGCGGATGAACACTGAAGCTTTCTTT.